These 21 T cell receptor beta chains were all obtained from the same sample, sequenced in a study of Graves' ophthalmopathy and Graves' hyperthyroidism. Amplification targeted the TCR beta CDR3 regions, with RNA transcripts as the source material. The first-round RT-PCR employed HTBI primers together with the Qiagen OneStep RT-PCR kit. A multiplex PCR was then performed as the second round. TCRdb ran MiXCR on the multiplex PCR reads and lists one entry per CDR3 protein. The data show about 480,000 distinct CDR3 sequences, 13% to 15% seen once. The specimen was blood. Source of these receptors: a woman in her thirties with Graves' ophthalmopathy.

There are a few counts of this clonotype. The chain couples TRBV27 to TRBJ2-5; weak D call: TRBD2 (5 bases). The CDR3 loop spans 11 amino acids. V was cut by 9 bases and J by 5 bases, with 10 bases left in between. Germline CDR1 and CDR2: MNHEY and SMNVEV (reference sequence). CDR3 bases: TGTGCCAGTTGGAGCGGCGAGACCCAGTACTTC. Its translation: CASWSGETQYF.

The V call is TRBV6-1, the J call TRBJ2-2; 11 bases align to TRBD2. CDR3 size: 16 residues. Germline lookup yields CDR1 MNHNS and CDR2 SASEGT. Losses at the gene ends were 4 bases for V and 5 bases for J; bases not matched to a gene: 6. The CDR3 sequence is CASSGLAGGKTGELFF. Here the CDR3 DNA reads TGTGCCAGCAGTGGGCTAGCGGGGGGCAAAACCGGGGAGCTGTTTTTT.

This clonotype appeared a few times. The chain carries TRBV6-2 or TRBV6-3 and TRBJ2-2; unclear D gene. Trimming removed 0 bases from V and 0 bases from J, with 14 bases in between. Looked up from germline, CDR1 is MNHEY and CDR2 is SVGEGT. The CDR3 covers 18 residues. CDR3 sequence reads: CASSYSYFSTANTGELFF. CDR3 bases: TGTGCCAGCAGTTACTCCTATTTTTCAACGGCGAACACCGGGGAGCTGTTTTTT.

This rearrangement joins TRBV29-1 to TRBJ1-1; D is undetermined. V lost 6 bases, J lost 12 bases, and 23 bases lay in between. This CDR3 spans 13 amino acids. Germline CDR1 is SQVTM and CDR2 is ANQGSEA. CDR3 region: CSVSTALNTETFF. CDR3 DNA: TGCAGCGTATCGACCGCGTTGAACACTGAGACTTTCTTT.

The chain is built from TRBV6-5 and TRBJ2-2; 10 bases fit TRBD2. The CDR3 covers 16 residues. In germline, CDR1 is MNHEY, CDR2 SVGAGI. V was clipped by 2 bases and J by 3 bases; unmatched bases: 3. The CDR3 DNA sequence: TGTGCCAGCAGTTACCTAGCGGGAGTGGACACCGGGGAGCTGTTTTTT. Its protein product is CASSYLAGVDTGELFF.

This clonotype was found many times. The CDR3 spells CASSLVTGPMNTEAFF. For the CDR3, the DNA is TGCGCCAGCAGCTTGGTTACAGGCCCCATGAACACTGAAGCTTTCTTT. The chain carries TRBV5-1 and TRBJ1-1, with a weak D call TRBD1 (5 bases). V lost 0 bases to trimming and J lost 0 bases, with 12 bases between them. The CDR3 spans 16 residues. Germline V lookup: CDR1 SGHRS, CDR2 YFSETQ.

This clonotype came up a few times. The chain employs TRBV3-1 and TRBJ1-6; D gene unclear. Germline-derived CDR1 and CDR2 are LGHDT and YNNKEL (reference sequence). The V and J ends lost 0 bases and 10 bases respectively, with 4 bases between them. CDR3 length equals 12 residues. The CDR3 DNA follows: TGTGCCAGCAGCCAAGATCGATCACCCCTCCACTTT. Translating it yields CASSQDRSPLHF.

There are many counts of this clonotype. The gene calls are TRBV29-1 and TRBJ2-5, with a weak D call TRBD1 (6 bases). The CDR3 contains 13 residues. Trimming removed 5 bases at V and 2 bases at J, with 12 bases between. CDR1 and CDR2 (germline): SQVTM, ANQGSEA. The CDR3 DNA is TGCAGCGTTCCTGACAGGCCACAAGAGACCCAGTACTTC. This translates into CSVPDRPQETQYF.

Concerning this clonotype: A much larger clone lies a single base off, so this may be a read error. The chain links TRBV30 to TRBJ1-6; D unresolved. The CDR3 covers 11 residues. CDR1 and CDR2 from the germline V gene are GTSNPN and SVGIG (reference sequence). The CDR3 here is CAWSSRRGLRF. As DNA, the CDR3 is TGTGCCTGGAGTTCGAGAAGAGGACTCCGCTTT.

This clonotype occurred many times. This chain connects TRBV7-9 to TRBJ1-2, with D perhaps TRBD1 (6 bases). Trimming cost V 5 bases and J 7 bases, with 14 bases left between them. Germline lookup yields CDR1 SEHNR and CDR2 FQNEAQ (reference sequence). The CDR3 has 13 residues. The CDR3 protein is CASSPVGAGGYTF. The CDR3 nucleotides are TGTGCCAGCAGCCCGGTGGGGGCGGGTGGCTACACCTTC.

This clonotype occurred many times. The CDR3 reads CASSLSGQGSGNQPQHF. CDR3 bases: TGTGCCAGCAGTTTATCTGGACAGGGTTCGGGCAATCAGCCCCAGCATTTT. The chain employs TRBV27 and TRBJ1-5, with 8 nucleotides matching TRBD1. From germline, CDR1 is MNHEY and CDR2 SMNVEV (reference sequence). The V and J ends lost 0 bases and 2 bases, in that order; junction bases with no gene match: 6. CDR3 size: 17 residues.

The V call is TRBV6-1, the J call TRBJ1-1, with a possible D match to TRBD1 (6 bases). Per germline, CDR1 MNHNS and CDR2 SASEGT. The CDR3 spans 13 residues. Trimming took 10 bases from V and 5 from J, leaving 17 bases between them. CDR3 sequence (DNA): TGTGCCACCATCGAGGGGGGGGGTACTGAAGCTTTCTTT. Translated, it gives CATIEGGGTEAFF.

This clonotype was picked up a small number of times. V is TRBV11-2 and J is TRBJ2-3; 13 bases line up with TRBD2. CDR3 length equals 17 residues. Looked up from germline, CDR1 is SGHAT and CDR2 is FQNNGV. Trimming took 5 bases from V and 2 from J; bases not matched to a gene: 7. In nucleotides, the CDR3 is TGTGCCAGCAGCCTACAACTAGCGGGGGGGACCACAGATACGCAGTATTTT. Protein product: CASSLQLAGGTTDTQYF.

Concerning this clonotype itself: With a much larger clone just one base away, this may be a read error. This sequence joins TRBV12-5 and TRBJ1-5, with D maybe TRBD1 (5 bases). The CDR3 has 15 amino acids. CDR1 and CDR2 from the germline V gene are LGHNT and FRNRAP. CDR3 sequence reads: CASGLVGGRNQPQQF. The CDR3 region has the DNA TGTGCTAGTGGTTTGGTGGGGGGAAGGAATCAGCCCCAGCAGTTT.

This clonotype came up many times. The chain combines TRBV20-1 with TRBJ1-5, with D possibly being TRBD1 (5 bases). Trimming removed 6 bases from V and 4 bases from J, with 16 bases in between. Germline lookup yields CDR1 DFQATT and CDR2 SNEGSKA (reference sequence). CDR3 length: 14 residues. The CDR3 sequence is CSATGVLPNQPQHF. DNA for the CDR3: TGCAGTGCCACGGGGGTTCTCCCAAATCAGCCCCAGCATTTT.

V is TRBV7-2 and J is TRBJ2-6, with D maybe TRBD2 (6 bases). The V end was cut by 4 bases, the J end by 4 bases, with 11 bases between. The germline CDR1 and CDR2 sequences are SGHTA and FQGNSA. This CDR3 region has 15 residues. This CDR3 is CASSSGDWGANVLTF. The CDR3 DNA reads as TGTGCCAGCAGCTCGGGGGACTGGGGGGCCAACGTCCTGACTTTC.

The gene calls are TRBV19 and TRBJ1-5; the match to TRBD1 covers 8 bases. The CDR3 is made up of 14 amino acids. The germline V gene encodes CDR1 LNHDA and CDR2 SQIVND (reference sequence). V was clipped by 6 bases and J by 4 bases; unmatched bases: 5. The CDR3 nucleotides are TGTGCCAGTAGCCGCAGGGGGCATAATCAGCCCCAGCATTTT. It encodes CASSRRGHNQPQHF.

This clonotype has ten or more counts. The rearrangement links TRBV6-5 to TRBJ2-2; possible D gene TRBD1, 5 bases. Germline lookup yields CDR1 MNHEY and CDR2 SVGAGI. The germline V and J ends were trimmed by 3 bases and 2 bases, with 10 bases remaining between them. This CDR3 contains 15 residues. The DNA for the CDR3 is TGTGCCAGCAGTTATGAAGGGGTCAACACCGGGGAGCTGTTTTTT. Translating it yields CASSYEGVNTGELFF.

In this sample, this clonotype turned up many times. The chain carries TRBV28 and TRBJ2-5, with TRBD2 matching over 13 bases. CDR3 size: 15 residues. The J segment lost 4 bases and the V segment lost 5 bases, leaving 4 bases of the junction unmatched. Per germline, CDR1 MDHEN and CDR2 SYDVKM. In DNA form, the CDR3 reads TGTGCCAGCAGTCCGACTAGCGGGAGGAGAGAGACCCAGTACTTC. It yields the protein CASSPTSGRRETQYF.

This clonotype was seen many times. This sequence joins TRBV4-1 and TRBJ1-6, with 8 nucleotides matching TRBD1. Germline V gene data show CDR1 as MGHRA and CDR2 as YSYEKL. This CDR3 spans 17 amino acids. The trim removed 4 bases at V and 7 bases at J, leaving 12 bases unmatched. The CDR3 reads CASSLPRGDRRNSPLHF. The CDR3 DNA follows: TGCGCCAGCAGCCTCCCGCGGGGGGACAGGAGAAATTCACCCCTCCACTTT.

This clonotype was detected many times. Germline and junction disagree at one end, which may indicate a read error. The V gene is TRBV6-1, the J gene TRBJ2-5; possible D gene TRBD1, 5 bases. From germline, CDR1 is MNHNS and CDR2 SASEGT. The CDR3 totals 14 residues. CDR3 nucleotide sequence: TGTGTCAGCAGTGCTCGACAGCCACTTAAGACCCAGTACTTC. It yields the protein CVSSARQPLKTQYF.